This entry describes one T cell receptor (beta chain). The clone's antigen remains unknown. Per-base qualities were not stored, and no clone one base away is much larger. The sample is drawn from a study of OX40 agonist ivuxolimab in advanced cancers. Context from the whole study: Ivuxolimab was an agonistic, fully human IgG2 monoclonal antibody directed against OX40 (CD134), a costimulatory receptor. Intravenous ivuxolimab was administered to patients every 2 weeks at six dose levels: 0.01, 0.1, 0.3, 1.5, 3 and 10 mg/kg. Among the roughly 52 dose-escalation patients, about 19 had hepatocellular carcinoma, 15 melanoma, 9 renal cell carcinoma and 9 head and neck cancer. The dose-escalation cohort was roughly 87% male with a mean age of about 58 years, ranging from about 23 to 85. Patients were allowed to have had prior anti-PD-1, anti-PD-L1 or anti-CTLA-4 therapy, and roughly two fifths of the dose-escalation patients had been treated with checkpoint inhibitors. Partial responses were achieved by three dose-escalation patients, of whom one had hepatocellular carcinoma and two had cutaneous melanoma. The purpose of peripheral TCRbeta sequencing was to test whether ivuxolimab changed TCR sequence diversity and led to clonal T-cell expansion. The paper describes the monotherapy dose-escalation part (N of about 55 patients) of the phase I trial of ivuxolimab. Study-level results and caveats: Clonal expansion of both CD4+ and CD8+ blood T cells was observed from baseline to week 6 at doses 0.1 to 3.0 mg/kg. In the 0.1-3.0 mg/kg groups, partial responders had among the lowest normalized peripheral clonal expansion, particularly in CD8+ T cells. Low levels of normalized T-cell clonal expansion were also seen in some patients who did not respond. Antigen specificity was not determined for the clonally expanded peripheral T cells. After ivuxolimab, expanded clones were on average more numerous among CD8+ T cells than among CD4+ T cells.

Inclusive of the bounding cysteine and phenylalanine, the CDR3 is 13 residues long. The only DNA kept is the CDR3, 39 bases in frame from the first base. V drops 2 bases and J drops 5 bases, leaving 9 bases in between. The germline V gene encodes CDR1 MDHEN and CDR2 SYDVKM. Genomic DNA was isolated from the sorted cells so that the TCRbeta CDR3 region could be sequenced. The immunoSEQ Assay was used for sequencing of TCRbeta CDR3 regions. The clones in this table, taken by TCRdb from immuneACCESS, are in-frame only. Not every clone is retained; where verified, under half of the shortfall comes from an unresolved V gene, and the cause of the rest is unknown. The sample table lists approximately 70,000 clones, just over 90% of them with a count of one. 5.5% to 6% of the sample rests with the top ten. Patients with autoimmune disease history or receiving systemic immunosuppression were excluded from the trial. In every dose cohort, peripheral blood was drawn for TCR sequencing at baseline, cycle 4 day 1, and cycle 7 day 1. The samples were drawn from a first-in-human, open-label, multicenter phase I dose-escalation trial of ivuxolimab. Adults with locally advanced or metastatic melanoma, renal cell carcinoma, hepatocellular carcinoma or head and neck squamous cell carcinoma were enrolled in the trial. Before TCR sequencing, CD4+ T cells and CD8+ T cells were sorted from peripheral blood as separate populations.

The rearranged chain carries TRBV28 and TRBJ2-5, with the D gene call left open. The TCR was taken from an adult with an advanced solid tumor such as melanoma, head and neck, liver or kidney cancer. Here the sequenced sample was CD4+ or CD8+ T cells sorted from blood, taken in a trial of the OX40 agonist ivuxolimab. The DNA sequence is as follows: TGTGCCAGCAGTTTAGGTCTCCGTGAGACCCAGTACTTC. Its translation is CASSLGLRETQYF.